What follows describes a single T cell receptor (beta chain). This sample is drawn from a study of T cell changes during pregnancy in multiple sclerosis. This CDR3 comprises 14 residues. Germline CDR1 and CDR2: MGHRA and YSYEKL. V gave up 1 base and J gave up 1 base, with 7 bases separating them. Sequencing used immunoSEQ multiplex PCR; TCRdb keeps in-frame clones, though not all of them. The sample lists about 47,000 clones; more than 80% were seen once. The chain recombines TRBV4-1 with TRBJ1-1; D is undetermined. The material was CD8+ T cells from peripheral blood mononuclear cells, obtained in the second trimester of pregnancy. This sequence was found in a female donor with multiple sclerosis, enrolled in a pregnancy study. The CDR3 protein is CASSQGVSNTEAFF. CDR3 in DNA: TGCGCCAGCAGCCAAGGCGTTTCGAACACTGAAGCTTTCTTT.